The 27 T cell receptor beta chains presented below share a single source sample, sequenced in a study of patients and donors after allogeneic stem cell transplantation. TCRdb processed the RT-PCR reads anew with MiXCR; each CDR3 protein has one entry. In the table there are fewer than 250,000 distinct CDR3 sequences, roughly an eighth of which are singletons. The specimen sequenced was blood, either unsorted or a sorted T cell fraction (not recorded which). The receptors come from a human donor who was either an allogeneic HSCT recipient or a stem cell or donor lymphocyte infusion donor (not recorded which). It is not recorded whose cells these are; they may come from a transplant donor.

The chain employs TRBV20-1 and TRBJ2-1; 7 bases align to TRBD2. The CDR3 runs to 15 residues. Germline V gene lookup returns CDR1 DFQATT and CDR2 SNEGSKA (reference sequence). V trimming: 0 bases; J trimming: 9 bases; junction bases outside the gene matches: 11. CDR3 loop: CSARDGGLPGGEQFF. The DNA of the CDR3 is TGCAGTGCTAGAGATGGAGGCCTCCCGGGGGGTGAGCAGTTCTTC.

Many counts were recorded for this clonotype. This chain links TRBV20-1 with TRBJ2-6; no clear D. V dropped 5 bases and J dropped 4 bases, with 9 bases sitting between them. CDR3 length equals 13 residues. Germline lookup yields CDR1 DFQATT and CDR2 SNEGSKA (reference sequence). The chain's CDR3 is CSARPRGANVLTF. The CDR3 DNA reads TGCAGTGCTCGACCCCGGGGGGCCAACGTCCTGACTTTC.

This clonotype was counted between two and nine times. The gene calls are TRBV4-1 and TRBJ2-1; no firm D call. The ends were cut back, 1 base at V and 5 bases at J, with 9 bases in the middle. Germline CDR1 and CDR2: MGHRA and YSYEKL. The CDR3 is 14 amino acids. This chain's CDR3 is CASSQAFPDNEQFF. In DNA, the CDR3 is TGCGCCAGCAGCCAAGCGTTTCCGGACAATGAGCAGTTCTTC.

The V gene is TRBV5-1, the J gene TRBJ2-1; no firm D call. The germline V and J ends were trimmed by 1 base and 7 bases, with 9 bases remaining between them. This CDR3 has 13 amino acids. CDR1 and CDR2 (germline): SGHRS, YFSETQ. Here the CDR3 DNA reads TGCGCCAGCAGCTTGACCCCTGGAAATGAGCAGTTCTTC. This gives the protein CASSLTPGNEQFF.

With regard to this clonotype: An end of the junction differs from the germline gene, which may be a read error. The rearrangement links TRBV13 to TRBJ2-5; perhaps TRBD1 as D (6 bases). The CDR3 is made up of 14 amino acids. CDR1 and CDR2 (germline): PRHDT, FYEKMQ (reference sequence). CDR3 bases: TGTGCCAGCAGCCTAGGGGGAAACGGGGAGACCCAGTACTTC. It is translated as CASSLGGNGETQYF.

This clonotype showed up many times. The chain uses TRBV5-1 and TRBJ2-6; D not resolved. The germline CDR1 and CDR2 sequences are SGHRS and YFSETQ. Trimming shortened V by 1 base and J by 1 base, and 6 bases separated the two germline ends. The CDR3 loop spans 15 amino acids. The CDR3 DNA follows: TGCGCCAGCAGCTTGAAAACATCTGGGGCCAACGTCCTGACTTTC. It specifies CASSLKTSGANVLTF.

This chain uses TRBV12-3 or TRBV12-4 with TRBJ1-1; 7 bases are shared with TRBD1. V was pared by 6 bases and J by 6 bases, with 7 bases of the junction left unmatched. CDR3 size: 13 residues. In DNA form, the CDR3 reads TGTGCCAGCAGGTCAGGGGGTTTGTCTGAAGCTTTCTTT. Its translation is CASRSGGLSEAFF.

The chain carries TRBV29-1 and TRBJ2-5; 8 bases map to TRBD2. Germline assignment: CDR1 SQVTM and CDR2 ANQGSEA. V shed 8 bases, J shed 4 bases, and the junction held 6 bases outside the gene matches. The CDR3 has 12 residues. The CDR3 coding sequence is TGCAGCATGTGGACTAGCCTAGAGACCCAGTACTTC. Its translation is CSMWTSLETQYF.

The J gene is TRBJ1-1, the V gene TRBV12-3 or TRBV12-4; tentatively, D is TRBD1 (5 bases). This CDR3 is 13 amino acids long. The V gene lost 7 bases and the J gene lost 4 bases, with 13 bases spanning the gap. The CDR3 sequence is CASKERQGTEAFF. CDR3 DNA: TGTGCCAGCAAAGAGAGGCAGGGCACTGAAGCTTTCTTT.

The CDR3 DNA reads as TGTGCCAGCGGAATAGCGGGGGCCACCCGCGAGCAGTACTTC. Protein sequence: CASGIAGATREQYF. This chain links TRBV5-4 with TRBJ2-7; 9 nucleotides align to TRBD2. The V gene's germline CDR1 is SGHNT and CDR2 YYREEE (reference sequence). The CDR3 loop spans 14 amino acids. V lost 7 bases to trimming and J lost 6 bases; unmatched junction nucleotides: 11.

This chain uses TRBV7-3 with TRBJ1-3; D unclear. The CDR3 runs 14 residues. Trimming shortened V by 5 bases and J by 2 bases, and 10 bases separated the two germline ends. Germline loops: CDR1 SGHTA, CDR2 FQGTGA. As DNA, the CDR3 is TGTGCCAGCAGCGCCCATGGGGCTGGAAACACCATATATTTT. It yields the protein CASSAHGAGNTIYF.

This clonotype was recorded a few times. This chain links TRBV24-1 with TRBJ1-5; 10 bases fit TRBD1. The ends lost 4 bases at V and 9 bases at J; junction bases unmatched: 5. This CDR3 contains 14 residues. Germline V gene lookup returns CDR1 KGHDR and CDR2 SFDVKD. In DNA form, the CDR3 reads TGTGCCACCAGTGAGGGGACAGGGGATTCGCCCCAGCATTTT. It is translated as CATSEGTGDSPQHF.

This clonotype was seen only a few times. The chain combines TRBV10-3 with TRBJ1-2; D is unresolved. V dropped 4 bases and J dropped 7 bases, with 13 bases sitting between them. The CDR3 sequence is 13 residues long. Germline loops: CDR1 ENHRY, CDR2 SYGVKD. Written as DNA, the CDR3 is TGTGCCATCAGTGGTGGGGATTGGGGTGGCTACACCTTC. Amino acids: CAISGGDWGGYTF.

This sequence joins TRBV7-7 and TRBJ1-1, with unresolved D. With 5 bases removed from V and 0 bases from J, the gap between germline ends came to 7 bases. This CDR3 region has 13 residues. CDR1 is SSHAT, CDR2 FNYEAQ, per germline (reference sequence). CDR3 coding DNA: TGTGCCAGCAGCGCCAGTCTGAACACTGAAGCTTTCTTT. Translating it yields CASSASLNTEAFF.

The V gene is TRBV30, the J gene TRBJ1-1; D is unresolved. Trimming removed 4 bases from V and 2 bases from J, with 11 bases in between. CDR1 is GTSNPN, CDR2 SVGIG, per germline (reference sequence). The CDR3 is made up of 13 amino acids. The CDR3 protein is CAWNREGNTEAFF. The CDR3 DNA reads TGTGCCTGGAACCGAGAGGGAAACACTGAAGCTTTCTTT.

This clonotype was seen repeatedly, ten times or more. The V call is TRBV20-1, the J call TRBJ2-1; D is perhaps TRBD1 (6 bases). Trimming removed 3 bases at V and 3 bases at J, with 12 bases between. CDR3 length: 14 amino acids. Germline V CDR1 and CDR2: DFQATT, SNEGSKA (reference sequence). CDR3 in amino acids: CSARYGTSYNEQFF. The CDR3 nucleotides are TGCAGTGCTAGGTACGGGACAAGCTACAATGAGCAGTTCTTC.

This clonotype was counted a few times. A much more abundant neighbour one base away suggests this may be a read error. The V gene is TRBV2, the J gene TRBJ2-3; tentative D call: TRBD1 (6 bases). This CDR3 region has 15 residues. V lost 3 bases to trimming and J lost 5 bases, with 15 bases between them. Germline V CDR1 and CDR2: SNHLY, FYNNEI. In DNA form, the CDR3 reads TGTGCCAGCAGTGACCACAGGGAGCGCGTAGATACGCAGTATTTT. Translated, it gives CASSDHRERVDTQYF.

A few counts support this clonotype. The J gene is TRBJ2-5, the V gene TRBV19; tentative D call: TRBD2 (6 bases). Trimming removed 1 base at V and 4 bases at J, with 10 bases between. CDR1 and CDR2 from the germline V gene are LNHDA and SQIVND (reference sequence). The CDR3 is made up of 14 amino acids. The CDR3 nucleotides are TGTGCCAGTAGTATAGTCGGGACTTCAGAGACCCAGTACTTC. It codes for CASSIVGTSETQYF.

This chain uses TRBV20-1 with TRBJ1-6; D is undetermined. There are 14 residues in the CDR3. Germline V gene sequence: CDR1 DFQATT, CDR2 SNEGSKA (reference sequence). V lost 1 base and J lost 8, with 12 bases in between. CDR3 loop: CSARGLGLHSPLHF. CDR3 nucleotide sequence: TGCAGTGCTAGAGGTCTGGGTTTGCATTCACCCCTCCACTTT.

The sample holds many counts of this clonotype. The chain recombines TRBV4-1 with TRBJ2-1, with D possibly TRBD2 on 5 matching bases. V was cut by 2 bases and J by 4 bases, with 12 bases left in between. Germline lookup yields CDR1 MGHRA and CDR2 YSYEKL. This CDR3 contains 15 residues. The CDR3 DNA is TGCGCCAGCAGCCAACCAGCGGACCCATACAATGAGCAGTTCTTC. Translated, it gives CASSQPADPYNEQFF.

This clonotype was seen at least ten times. This rearrangement joins TRBV4-1 to TRBJ1-4, with D possibly being TRBD1 (6 bases). Germline V gene data show CDR1 as MGHRA and CDR2 as YSYEKL. The CDR3 length is 19 residues. The V and J ends lost 0 bases and 3 bases respectively, with 20 bases between them. The CDR3 nucleotides are TGCGCCAGCAGCCAAGACCGACGGGGGGCCCAATCGGCTAATGAAAAACTGTTTTTT. Its translation: CASSQDRRGAQSANEKLFF.

Note on this clonotype: A read error is likely, as this CDR3 ends without the conserved phenylalanine or tryptophan. The V and J genes are TRBV10-3 and TRBJ1-2; D gene unclear. Trimming cost V 0 bases and J 8 bases, with 16 bases left between them. CDR1 is ENHRY, CDR2 SYGVKD, per germline. CDR3 length equals 15 residues. CDR3 in DNA: TGTGCCATCAGTGAGTCTTTGGGTATGGTCGGAGGCTACACCGTC. It yields the protein CAISESLGMVGGYTV.

The chain links TRBV19 to TRBJ2-7, with D perhaps given as TRBD1 or TRBD2 (5 bases each). The germline gives CDR1 LNHDA, CDR2 SQIVND (reference sequence). The CDR3 runs 9 residues. The CDR3: CVDPGGQYF. CDR3 nucleotide sequence: TGTGTCGACCCTGGGGGGCAGTACTTC. Supplemented by reference TRBV19 and TRBJ2-7, the full variable domain reads DGGITQSPKYLFRKEGQNVTLSCEQNLNHDAMYWYRQDPGQGLRLIYYSQIVNDFQKGDIAEGYSVSREKKESFPLTVTSAQKNPTAFYLCVDPGGQYFGPGTRLTVT.

In its sample, this clonotype was seen a few times. CDR3 protein: CASSKDRVGEAFF. CDR3 in DNA: TGTGCCAGCAGCAAAGACAGGGTCGGTGAAGCTTTCTTT. V usage is TRBV7-3 and J usage is TRBJ1-1, with 7 nucleotides matching TRBD1. The trim removed 5 bases at V and 7 bases at J, leaving 7 bases unmatched. CDR1 SGHTA and CDR2 FQGTGA come from the germline V gene. This CDR3 contains 13 residues. The full variable domain, in which reference TRBV7-3 and TRBJ1-1 provide the parts outside the CDR3, is GAGVSQTPSNKVTEKGKYVELRCDPISGHTALYWYRQSLGQGPEFLIYFQGTGAADDSGLPNDRFFAVRPEGSVSTLKIQRTERGDSAVYLCASSKDRVGEAFFGQGTRLTVV.

This clonotype was observed a few times. The rearrangement links TRBV6-1 to TRBJ2-5; the match to TRBD1 covers 10 bases. V gave up 5 bases and J gave up 9 bases; unmatched junction bases: 15. Germline lookup yields CDR1 MNHNS and CDR2 SASEGT. This CDR3 contains 16 residues. CDR3 sequence (DNA): TGTGCCAGCAGTCCTATACCTGACAGGGGGCGGGAGGCCCAGTACTTC. It codes for CASSPIPDRGREAQYF.

There are many counts of this clonotype. The chain couples TRBV4-2 to TRBJ2-5, with 8 bases aligning to TRBD2. There are 15 residues in the CDR3. The ends lost 4 bases at V and 5 bases at J; junction bases unmatched: 9. In germline, CDR1 is LGHNA, CDR2 YNFKEQ. The CDR3 is CASSPSAGEGETQYF. The CDR3 DNA follows: TGTGCCAGCAGCCCCTCAGCGGGAGAGGGTGAGACCCAGTACTTC.

In this sample, this clonotype turned up many times. The rearrangement uses TRBV5-1 and TRBJ2-7; TRBD1 agrees at 10 bases. Germline V CDR1 and CDR2: SGHRS, YFSETQ. The junction had 12 bases not matched to a gene; V was cut back by 3 bases and J by 3 bases. This CDR3 has 17 amino acids. CDR3: CASSSPGQGPWSYEQYF. The CDR3 DNA is TGCGCCAGCAGCTCCCCGGGACAGGGGCCCTGGAGCTACGAGCAGTACTTC.